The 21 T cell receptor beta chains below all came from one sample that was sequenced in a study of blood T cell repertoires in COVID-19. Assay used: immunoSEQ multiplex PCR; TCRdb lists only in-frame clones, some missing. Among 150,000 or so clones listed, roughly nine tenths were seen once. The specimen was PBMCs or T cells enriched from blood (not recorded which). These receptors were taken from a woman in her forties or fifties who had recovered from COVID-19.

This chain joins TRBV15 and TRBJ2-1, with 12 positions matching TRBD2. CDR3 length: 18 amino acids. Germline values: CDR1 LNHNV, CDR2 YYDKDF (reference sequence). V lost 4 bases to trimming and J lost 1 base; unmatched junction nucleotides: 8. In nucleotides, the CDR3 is TGTGCCACCAGCACCCCACGGACTAGCGGGGCTTCCTACAATGAGCAGTTCTTC. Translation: CATSTPRTSGASYNEQFF.

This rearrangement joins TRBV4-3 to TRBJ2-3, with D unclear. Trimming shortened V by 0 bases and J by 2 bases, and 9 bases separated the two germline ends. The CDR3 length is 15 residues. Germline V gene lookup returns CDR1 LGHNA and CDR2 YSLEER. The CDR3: CASSQDRVNTDTQYF. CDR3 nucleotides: TGCGCCAGCAGCCAAGATCGGGTTAACACAGATACGCAGTATTTT.

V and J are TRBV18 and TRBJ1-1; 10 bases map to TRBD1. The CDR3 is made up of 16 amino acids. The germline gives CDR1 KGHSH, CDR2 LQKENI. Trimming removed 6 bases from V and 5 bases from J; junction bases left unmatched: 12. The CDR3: CASSSGTGAGGTEAFF. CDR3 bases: TGTGCCAGCTCGTCCGGGACAGGGGCCGGGGGAACTGAAGCTTTCTTT.

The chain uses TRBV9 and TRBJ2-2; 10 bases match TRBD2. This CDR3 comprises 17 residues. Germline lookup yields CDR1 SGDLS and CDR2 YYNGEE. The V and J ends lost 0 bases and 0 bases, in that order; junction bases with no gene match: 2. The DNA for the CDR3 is TGTGCCAGCAGCGTAGGTCTAGCGGGGGCGAACACCGGGGAGCTGTTTTTT. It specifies CASSVGLAGANTGELFF.

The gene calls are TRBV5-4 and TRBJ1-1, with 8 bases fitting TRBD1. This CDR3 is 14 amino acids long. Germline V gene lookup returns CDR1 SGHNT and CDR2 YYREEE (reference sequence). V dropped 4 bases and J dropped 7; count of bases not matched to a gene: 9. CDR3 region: CASSPRDRLLEAFF. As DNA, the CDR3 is TGTGCCAGCAGCCCCAGGGACAGGCTCCTTGAAGCTTTCTTT.

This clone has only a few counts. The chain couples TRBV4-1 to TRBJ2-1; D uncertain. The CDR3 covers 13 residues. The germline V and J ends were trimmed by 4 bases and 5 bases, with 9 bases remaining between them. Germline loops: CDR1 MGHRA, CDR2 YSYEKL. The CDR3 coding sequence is TGCGCCAGCAGCCGCAGGTGGGACAATGAGCAGTTCTTC. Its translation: CASSRRWDNEQFF.

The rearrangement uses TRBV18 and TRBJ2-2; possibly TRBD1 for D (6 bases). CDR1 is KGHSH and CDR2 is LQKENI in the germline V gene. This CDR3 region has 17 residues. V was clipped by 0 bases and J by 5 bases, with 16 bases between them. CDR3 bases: TGTGCCAGCTCACCACCATCCCCGGGACACCGAACCGGGGAGCTGTTTTTT. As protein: CASSPPSPGHRTGELFF.

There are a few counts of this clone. The CDR3 DNA is TGTGCCAGCAGCCAGGACAGGGGGCTAAGCAATCAGCCCCAGCATTTT. Translated, it gives CASSQDRGLSNQPQHF. The chain employs TRBV14 and TRBJ1-5; 11 nucleotides align to TRBD1. Unmatched junction bases numbered 2, after V lost 3 bases and J lost 1 base. Germline loops: CDR1 SGHDN, CDR2 FVKESK. This CDR3 has 16 amino acids.

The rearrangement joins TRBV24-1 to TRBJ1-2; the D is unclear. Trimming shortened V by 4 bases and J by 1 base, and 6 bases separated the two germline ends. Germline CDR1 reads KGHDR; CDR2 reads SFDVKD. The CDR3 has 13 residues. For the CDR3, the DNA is TGTGCCACCAGTGAGAGTTTTAACTATGGCTACACCTTC. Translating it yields CATSESFNYGYTF.

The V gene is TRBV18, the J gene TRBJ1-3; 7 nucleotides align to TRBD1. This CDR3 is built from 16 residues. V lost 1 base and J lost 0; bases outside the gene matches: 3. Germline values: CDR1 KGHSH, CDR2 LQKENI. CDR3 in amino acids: CASSPQRQGSGNTIYF. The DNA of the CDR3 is TGTGCCAGCTCACCACAGAGACAGGGCTCTGGAAACACCATATATTTT.

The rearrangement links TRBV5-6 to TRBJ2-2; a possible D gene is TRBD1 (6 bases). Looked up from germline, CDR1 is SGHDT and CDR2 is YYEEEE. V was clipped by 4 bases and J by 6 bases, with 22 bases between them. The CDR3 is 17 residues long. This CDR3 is CASSRKVVQGNSGELFF. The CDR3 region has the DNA TGTGCCAGCAGCCGGAAGGTTGTTCAGGGGAATTCCGGGGAGCTGTTTTTT.

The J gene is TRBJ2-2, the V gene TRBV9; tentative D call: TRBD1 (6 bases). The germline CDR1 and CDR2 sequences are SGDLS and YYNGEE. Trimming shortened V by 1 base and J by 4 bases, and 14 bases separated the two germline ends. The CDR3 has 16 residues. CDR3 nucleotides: TGTGCCAGCAGCGTATCTCCGGGACACCTCACCGGGGAGCTGTTTTTT. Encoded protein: CASSVSPGHLTGELFF.

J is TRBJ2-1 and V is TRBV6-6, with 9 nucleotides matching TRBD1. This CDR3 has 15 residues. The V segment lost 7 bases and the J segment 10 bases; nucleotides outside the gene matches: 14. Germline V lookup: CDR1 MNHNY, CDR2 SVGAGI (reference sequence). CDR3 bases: TGTGCCAGCACCGCCCGAGAGACAGGGGGACGGGAGCAGTTCTTC. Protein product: CASTARETGGREQFF.

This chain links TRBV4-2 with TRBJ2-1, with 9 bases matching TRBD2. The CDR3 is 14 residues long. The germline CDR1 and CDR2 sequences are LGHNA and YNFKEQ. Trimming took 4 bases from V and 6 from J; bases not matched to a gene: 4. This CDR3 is CASSPGLAPNEQFF. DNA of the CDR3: TGTGCCAGCAGCCCGGGACTAGCTCCCAATGAGCAGTTCTTC.

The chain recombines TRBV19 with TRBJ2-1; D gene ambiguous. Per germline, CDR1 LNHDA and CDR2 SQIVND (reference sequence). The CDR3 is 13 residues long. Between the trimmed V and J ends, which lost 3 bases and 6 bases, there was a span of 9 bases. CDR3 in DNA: TGTGCCAGTAGTATCTTCGGTGGCAATGAGCAGTTCTTC. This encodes CASSIFGGNEQFF. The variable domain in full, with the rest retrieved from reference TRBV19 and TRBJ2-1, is DGGITQSPKYLFRKEGQNVTLSCEQNLNHDAMYWYRQDPGQGLRLIYYSQIVNDFQKGDIAEGYSVSREKKESFPLTVTSAQKNPTAFYLCASSIFGGNEQFFGPGTRLTVL.

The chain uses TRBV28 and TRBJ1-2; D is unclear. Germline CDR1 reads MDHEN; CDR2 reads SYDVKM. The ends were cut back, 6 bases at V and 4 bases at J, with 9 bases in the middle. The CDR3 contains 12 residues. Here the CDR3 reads CASRGGIYGYTF. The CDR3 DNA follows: TGTGCCAGCAGAGGAGGGATCTATGGCTACACCTTC.

In nucleotides, the CDR3 is TGTGCCACCAGTGCAGGGGACAGGGGGAGGGCGGGGAACACTGAAGCTTTCTTT. It yields the protein CATSAGDRGRAGNTEAFF. This chain connects TRBV24-1 to TRBJ1-1; 11 bases align to TRBD1. V lost 5 bases and J lost 1; bases outside the gene matches: 11. CDR1 is KGHDR and CDR2 is SFDVKD in the germline V gene. The length of the CDR3 is 18 residues.

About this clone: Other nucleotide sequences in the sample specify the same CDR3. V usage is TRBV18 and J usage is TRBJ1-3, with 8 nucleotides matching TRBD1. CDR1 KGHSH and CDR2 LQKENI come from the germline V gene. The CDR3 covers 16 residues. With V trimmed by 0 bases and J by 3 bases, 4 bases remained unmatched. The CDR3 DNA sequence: TGTGCCAGCTCACCACCTCGCGGACAGGGTGGAAACACCATATATTTT. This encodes CASSPPRGQGGNTIYF.

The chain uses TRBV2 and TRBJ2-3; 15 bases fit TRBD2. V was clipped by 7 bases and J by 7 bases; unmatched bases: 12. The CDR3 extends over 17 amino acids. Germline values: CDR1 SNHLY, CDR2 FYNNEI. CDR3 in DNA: TGTGCCAGCACCCAAGAATCCGGGACTAGCGGGAGGAATACGCAGTATTTT. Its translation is CASTQESGTSGRNTQYF.

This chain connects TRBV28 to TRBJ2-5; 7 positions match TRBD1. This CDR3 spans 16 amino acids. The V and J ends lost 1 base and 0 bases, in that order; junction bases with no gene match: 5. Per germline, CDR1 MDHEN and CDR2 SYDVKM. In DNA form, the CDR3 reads TGTGCCAGCAGTTTATCCTCCAGGGGGAACCAAGAGACCCAGTACTTC. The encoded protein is CASSLSSRGNQETQYF.

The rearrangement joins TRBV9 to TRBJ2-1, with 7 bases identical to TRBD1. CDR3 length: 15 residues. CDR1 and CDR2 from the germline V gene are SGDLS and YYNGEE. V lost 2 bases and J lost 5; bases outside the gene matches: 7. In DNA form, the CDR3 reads TGTGCCAGCAGCGTGGGTCGGACAGGCCACAATGAGCAGTTCTTC. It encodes CASSVGRTGHNEQFF.